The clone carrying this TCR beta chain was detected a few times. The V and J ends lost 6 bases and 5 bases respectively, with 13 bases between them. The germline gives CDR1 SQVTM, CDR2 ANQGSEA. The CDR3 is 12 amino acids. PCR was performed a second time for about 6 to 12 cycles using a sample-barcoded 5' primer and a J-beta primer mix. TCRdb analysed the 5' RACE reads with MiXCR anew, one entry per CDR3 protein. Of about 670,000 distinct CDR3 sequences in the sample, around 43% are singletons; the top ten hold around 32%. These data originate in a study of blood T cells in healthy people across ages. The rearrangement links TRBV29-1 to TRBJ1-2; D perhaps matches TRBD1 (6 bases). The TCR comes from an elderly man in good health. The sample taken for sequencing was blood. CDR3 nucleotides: TGCAGCGTGAGGACAGCGGGGTATGGCTACACCTTC. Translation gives CSVRTAGYGYTF.